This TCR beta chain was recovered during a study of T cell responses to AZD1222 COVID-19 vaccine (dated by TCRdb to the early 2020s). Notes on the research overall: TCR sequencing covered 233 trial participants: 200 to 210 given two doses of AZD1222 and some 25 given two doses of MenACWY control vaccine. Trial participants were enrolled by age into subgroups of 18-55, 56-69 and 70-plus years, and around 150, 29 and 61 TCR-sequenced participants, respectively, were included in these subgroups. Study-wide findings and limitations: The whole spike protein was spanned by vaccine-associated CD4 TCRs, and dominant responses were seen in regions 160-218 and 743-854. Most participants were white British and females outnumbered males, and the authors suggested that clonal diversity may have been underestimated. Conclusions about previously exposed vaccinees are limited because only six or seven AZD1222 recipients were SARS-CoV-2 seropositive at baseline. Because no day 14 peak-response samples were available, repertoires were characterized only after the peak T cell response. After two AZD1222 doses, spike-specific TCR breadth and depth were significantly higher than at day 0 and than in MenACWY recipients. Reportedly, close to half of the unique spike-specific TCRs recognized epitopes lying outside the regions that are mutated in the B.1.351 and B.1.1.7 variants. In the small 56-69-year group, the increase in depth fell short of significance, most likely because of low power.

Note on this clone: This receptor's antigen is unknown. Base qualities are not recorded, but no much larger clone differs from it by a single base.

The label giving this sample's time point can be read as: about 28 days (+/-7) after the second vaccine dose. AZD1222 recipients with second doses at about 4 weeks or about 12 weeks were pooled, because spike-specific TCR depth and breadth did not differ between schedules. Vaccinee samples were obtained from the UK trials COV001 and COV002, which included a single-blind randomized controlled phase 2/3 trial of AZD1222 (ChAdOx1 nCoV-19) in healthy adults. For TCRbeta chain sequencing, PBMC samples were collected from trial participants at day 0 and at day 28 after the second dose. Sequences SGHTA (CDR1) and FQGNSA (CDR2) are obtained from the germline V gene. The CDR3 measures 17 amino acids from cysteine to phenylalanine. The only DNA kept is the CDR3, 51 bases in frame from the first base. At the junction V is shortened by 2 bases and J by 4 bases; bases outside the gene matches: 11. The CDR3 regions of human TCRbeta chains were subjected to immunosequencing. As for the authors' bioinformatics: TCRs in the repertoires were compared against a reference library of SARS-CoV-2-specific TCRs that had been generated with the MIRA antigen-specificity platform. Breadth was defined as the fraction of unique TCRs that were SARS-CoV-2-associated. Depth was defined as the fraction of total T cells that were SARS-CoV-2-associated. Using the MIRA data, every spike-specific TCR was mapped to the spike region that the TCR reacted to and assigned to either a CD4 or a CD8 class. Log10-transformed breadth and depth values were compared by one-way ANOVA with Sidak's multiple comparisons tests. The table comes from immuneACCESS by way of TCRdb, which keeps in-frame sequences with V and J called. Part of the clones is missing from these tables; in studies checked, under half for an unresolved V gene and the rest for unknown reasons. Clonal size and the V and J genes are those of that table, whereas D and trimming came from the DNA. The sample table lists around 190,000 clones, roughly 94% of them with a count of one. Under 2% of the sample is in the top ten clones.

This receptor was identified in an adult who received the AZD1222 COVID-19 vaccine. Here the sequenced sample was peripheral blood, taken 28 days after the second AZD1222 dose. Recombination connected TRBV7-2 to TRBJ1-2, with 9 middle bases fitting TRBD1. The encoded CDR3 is CASSLNGGQGVSYGYTF. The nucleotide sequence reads TGTGCCAGCAGCTTAAACGGGGGACAGGGAGTCAGCTATGGCTACACCTTC. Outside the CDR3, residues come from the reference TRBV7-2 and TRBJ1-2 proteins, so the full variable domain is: GAGVSQSPSNKVTEKGKDVELRCDPISGHTALYWYRQSLGQGLEFLIYFQGNSAPDKSGLPSDRFSAERTGGSVSTLTIQRTQQEDSAVYLCASSLNGGQGVSYGYTFGSGTRLTVV.